These T cell receptor beta chains were read from a single sample in a study of shared clonotypes between healthy human individuals. Some clones are missing from TCRdb's copy, which holds only in-frame ones; the method was immunoSEQ multiplex PCR. The sample holds roughly 400,000 clones, 90% to 97% seen once. Material: memory CD8+ T cells sorted from blood. These receptor sequences come from a man aged 25 to 40 in good health. The CDR3 runs from the conserved cysteine through the conserved F or W. Fields, in order: J gene, V gene, D gene, clone size, CDR3 protein, CDR3 DNA. A D gene is named only where the DNA matches it firmly. For some rows the clone size is stated as once, few or many, or as a class when expanded; others skip it.

TRBJ1-1,TRBV18,TRBD1,-,CASSSDRVVAEAFF,TGTGCCAGCTCATCGGACAGGGTGGTTGCTGAAGCTTTCTTT
TRBJ2-3,TRBV10-3,-,-,CAISELIAAPDTQYF,TGTGCCATCAGTGAGTTGATAGCGGCCCCAGATACGCAGTATTTT
TRBJ2-2,TRBV5-5,-,-,CASSLVSGHLSTGELFF,TGTGCCAGCAGCTTAGTATCAGGACACCTCTCCACCGGGGAGCTGTTTTTT
TRBJ1-5,TRBV7-9,-,-,CASSPGTINQPQHF,TGTGCCAGCAGCCCCGGGACAATAAATCAGCCCCAGCATTTT
TRBJ2-1,TRBV7-3,-,-,CASSHDRDNEQFF,TGTGCCAGCAGTCACGACCGAGACAATGAGCAGTTCTTC
TRBJ1-4,TRBV28,TRBD1,-,CASSPSGQGEKLFF,TGTGCCAGCAGTCCGTCGGGACAGGGGGAAAAACTGTTTTTT
TRBJ1-1,TRBV6-1,-,few,CASSVTGRGGLTEAFF,TGTGCCAGCAGTGTTACAGGGCGCGGGGGACTGACTGAAGCTTTCTTT
TRBJ2-1,TRBV11-2,TRBD2,once,CASSWGGYEQFF,TGTGCCAGCAGCTGGGGGGGATATGAGCAGTTCTTC
TRBJ2-7,TRBV5-1,TRBD2,-,CASSLLSGKTYEQYF,TGCGCCAGCAGCTTGCTGAGCGGGAAAACCTACGAGCAGTACTTC
TRBJ2-5,TRBV29-1,TRBD1,-,CSVTGGEETQYF,TGCAGCGTGACAGGGGGCGAAGAGACCCAGTACTTC
TRBJ2-3,TRBV5-5,-,-,CATSLRGRGGPSTDTQYF,TGTGCCACTTCACTGCGGGGACGTGGTGGGCCTAGCACAGATACGCAGTATTTT
TRBJ2-7,TRBV7-8,-,-,CASSFRAYEQYF,TGTGCCAGCAGCTTCCGGGCGTACGAGCAGTACTTC
TRBJ2-4,TRBV5-4,-,-,CASSPGGDVAKNIQYF,TGTGCCAGCAGCCCAGGGGGGGACGTAGCCAAAAACATTCAGTACTTC
TRBJ2-5,TRBV4-1,TRBD2,-,CASSLVSLGSGSGAQETQYF,TGCGCCAGCAGCCTAGTATCTCTCGGTAGCGGGAGTGGAGCCCAAGAGACCCAGTACTTC
TRBJ2-3,TRBV30,-,-,CAWSVRDTQYF,TGTGCCTGGAGTGTACGGGATACGCAGTATTTT
TRBJ2-2,TRBV10-3,-,-,CAISELTINTGELFF,TGTGCCATCAGTGAGTTGACTATAAACACCGGGGAGCTGTTTTTT
TRBJ2-3,TRBV19,-,-,CASSRGPTPDTQYF,TGTGCCAGTAGTAGGGGGCCCACTCCAGATACGCAGTATTTT
TRBJ2-7,TRBV19,TRBD1,-,CASSTLQGGPYEQYF,TGTGCCAGTAGTACTCTACAGGGGGGCCCCTACGAGCAGTACTTC
TRBJ1-1,TRBV28,-,-,CASITSGGTEAFF,TGTGCCAGCATTACGTCGGGGGGCACTGAAGCTTTCTTT
TRBJ2-7,TRBV15,-,once,CATSRDVGLLRSYEQYF,TGTGCCACCAGCAGAGATGTGGGCCTCCTCCGCTCCTACGAGCAGTACTTC
TRBJ2-2,TRBV19,-,few,CKSGRNTGELFF,TGTAAGTCCGGGAGGAACACCGGGGAGCTGTTTTTT
TRBJ2-5,TRBV5-1,TRBD2,-,CASSPGTIQETQYF,TGCGCCAGCAGCCCCGGGACTATTCAAGAGACCCAGTACTTC
TRBJ2-1,TRBV30,TRBD2,once,CAWTTGTSGRVEQFF,TGTGCCTGGACGACCGGGACTAGCGGGAGGGTTGAGCAGTTCTTC
TRBJ2-2,TRBV18,TRBD1,-,CASSPPGTGMTGELFF,TGTGCCAGCTCACCACCGGGGACAGGGATGACCGGGGAGCTGTTTTTT
TRBJ2-7,TRBV4-2,-,-,CASSPLPNYEQYF,TGTGCCAGCAGCCCCCTCCCCAACTACGAGCAGTACTTC
TRBJ2-5,TRBV18,-,-,CASSPTGGFRETQYF,TGTGCCAGCTCACCGACCGGAGGTTTCAGAGAGACCCAGTACTTC
TRBJ2-7,TRBV18,-,-,CASSPKRGTGEQYF,TGTGCCAGCTCACCAAAACGGGGGACGGGTGAGCAGTACTTC
TRBJ2-5,TRBV5-1,TRBD2,-,CASSLGWTSGFSAKTQYF,TGCGCCAGCAGCTTGGGTTGGACTAGCGGTTTTTCGGCGAAGACCCAGTACTTC
TRBJ2-3,TRBV7-8,-,-,CASSLNRGTDTQYF,TGTGCCAGCAGCTTAAACAGGGGCACAGATACGCAGTATTTT
TRBJ1-4,TRBV28,-,-,CATSGDWAPNEKLFF,TGTGCCACTTCGGGGGATTGGGCGCCTAATGAAAAACTGTTTTTT
TRBJ2-3,TRBV7-2,-,-,CASSRGLSMADTQYF,TGTGCCAGCAGCCGAGGCCTGTCGATGGCAGATACGCAGTATTTT
TRBJ2-1,TRBV9,TRBD2,-,CASSARGLAVYYNEQFF,TGTGCCAGCAGCGCCCGGGGACTAGCGGTATACTACAATGAGCAGTTCTTC
TRBJ2-1,TRBV11-1,TRBD2,-,CASSFGATSLASGDNEQFF,TGTGCCAGCAGCTTTGGGGCGACTAGCCTCGCTAGCGGAGACAATGAGCAGTTCTTC